These 24 T cell receptor beta chains came from one sample sequenced in a study of cytomegalovirus exposure and HLA in healthy donors. Vbeta (60) and Jbeta (13) primers were used in the PCR. TCRdb's copy holds only in-frame clones and misses some; the assay was immunoSEQ multiplex PCR. Of hundreds of thousands of clones listed, 70% to 90% were seen once; the top ten hold approximately 0.24%. Sequenced input: PBMCs. All receptors derive from a girl aged 2 to 9 in good health and CMV-seronegative.

V is TRBV10-3 and J is TRBJ2-6, with 10 bases fitting TRBD1. This CDR3 region has 16 residues. Germline CDR1 and CDR2: ENHRY and SYGVKD. CDR3 sequence reads: CATWGGQGLGANVLTF. The CDR3 DNA reads as TGTGCTACATGGGGGGGACAGGGGCTTGGGGCCAACGTCCTGACTTTC.

J is TRBJ1-2 and V is TRBV27, with 12 bases lining up with TRBD1. Germline V gives CDR1 MNHEY, CDR2 SMNVEV (reference sequence). This CDR3 has 14 residues. Trimming removed 5 bases from V and 7 bases from J; junction bases left unmatched: 5. CDR3 coding DNA: TGTGCCAGCAGTCCCCAGGGACAGGGGGCTGGCTACACCTTC. Amino acids: CASSPQGQGAGYTF.

The count of this clone is one. This rearrangement joins TRBV25-1 to TRBJ1-5; possibly TRBD1 for D (6 bases). Per the germline V gene, CDR1 is MGHDK and CDR2 is SYGVNS. The CDR3 contains 13 residues. Trimming shortened V by 4 bases and J by 2 bases, and 6 bases separated the two germline ends. CDR3 residues: CASSGQGNQPQHF. CDR3 DNA: TGTGCCAGCAGTGGACAGGGCAATCAGCCCCAGCATTTT.

The V gene is TRBV10-2, the J gene TRBJ1-1; no clear D gene. CDR1 and CDR2 (germline): WSHSY, SAAADI. There are 12 residues in the CDR3. The V end lost 3 bases, the J end lost 4 bases, and 6 bases lay between the germline ends. This CDR3 reads CASSEIRTEAFF. The CDR3 nucleotides read TGCGCCAGCAGTGAAATCCGCACTGAAGCTTTCTTT.

The CDR3, as DNA: TGCGCCAGCAGCCAAGACTTGGGACTAGCGGGAGCGGCAGATACGCAGTATTTT. Translating it yields CASSQDLGLAGAADTQYF. V usage is TRBV4-1 and J usage is TRBJ2-3; 14 bases line up with TRBD2. The CDR3 loop spans 18 amino acids. The V gene end was trimmed by 0 bases and the J gene end by 4 bases; junction bases not matched to a gene: 6. Germline V CDR1 and CDR2: MGHRA, YSYEKL.

This chain connects TRBV2 to TRBJ2-7; unclear D gene. V dropped 4 bases and J dropped 4 bases, with 8 bases sitting between them. Germline CDR1 SNHLY, CDR2 FYNNEI. The CDR3 runs to 12 residues. CDR3 region: CASSGSGYEQYF. As DNA, the CDR3 is TGTGCCAGCAGTGGTTCCGGGTACGAGCAGTACTTC.

J is TRBJ1-2 and V is TRBV11-2; no reliable D call. V shed 1 base and J shed 6 bases, with 12 bases lying between them. Germline lookup yields CDR1 SGHAT and CDR2 FQNNGV. CDR3 size: 14 residues. This chain's CDR3 is CASSLGVQLDGYTF. CDR3 sequence (DNA): TGTGCCAGCAGCTTAGGGGTACAGCTCGATGGCTACACCTTC.

The chain joins TRBV6-5 to TRBJ1-1; D might be TRBD1 (5 bases). In germline, CDR1 is MNHEY, CDR2 SVGAGI. The V end was cut by 5 bases, the J end by 0 bases, with 10 bases between. CDR3 length: 14 residues. The CDR3 sequence: CASSEGAMNTEAFF. As DNA, the CDR3 is TGTGCCAGCAGTGAAGGGGCCATGAACACTGAAGCTTTCTTT.

The chain joins TRBV15 to TRBJ2-7; 10 positions agree with TRBD1. The CDR3 consists of 20 residues. Per the germline V gene, CDR1 is LNHNV and CDR2 is YYDKDF (reference sequence). V lost 3 bases to trimming and J lost 7 bases; unmatched junction nucleotides: 24. The CDR3 DNA reads as TGTGCCACCAGCAGGCTGGGACAGGGGCGAGGAGGCGGGAGGAGGCAAGAGCAGTACTTC. Its translation: CATSRLGQGRGGGRRQEQYF.

The chain joins TRBV14 to TRBJ2-3; D unclear. V lost 4 bases and J 0 bases, leaving 11 bases between the germline ends. This CDR3 contains 15 residues. Germline values: CDR1 SGHDN, CDR2 FVKESK. Here the CDR3 reads CASSPHLGSTDTQYF. CDR3 sequence (DNA): TGTGCCAGCAGCCCCCACCTCGGGAGCACAGATACGCAGTATTTT. Looking up the rest from reference TRBV14 and TRBJ2-3 gives the full variable domain: EAGVTQFPSHSVIEKGQTVTLRCDPISGHDNLYWYRRVMGKEIKFLLHFVKESKQDESGMPNNRFLAERTGGTYSTLKVQPAELEDSGVYFCASSPHLGSTDTQYFGPGTRLTVL.

The V and J genes are TRBV5-1 and TRBJ2-7, with 8 bases identical to TRBD1. The CDR3 loop spans 13 amino acids. Trimming took 5 bases from V and 6 from J; bases not matched to a gene: 7. Per the germline V gene, CDR1 is SGHRS and CDR2 is YFSETQ. The CDR3 nucleotides read TGCGCCAGCAGGGAGGGTACAGGGGGCGAGCAGTACTTC. Its protein product is CASREGTGGEQYF.

V usage is TRBV7-6 and J usage is TRBJ1-2, with D hard to call. CDR1 SGHVS and CDR2 FNYEAQ come from the germline V gene. V was trimmed by 0 bases and J by 6 bases, leaving 17 bases between them. CDR3 size: 16 residues. CDR3 in DNA: TGTGCCAGCAGCTTAGCTGGCGGGAATAAGTGGGATGGCTACACCTTC. This translates into CASSLAGGNKWDGYTF.

This clone came up a few times. The rearrangement joins TRBV13 to TRBJ2-7, with a possible D match to TRBD2 (6 bases). Germline lookup yields CDR1 PRHDT and CDR2 FYEKMQ (reference sequence). The CDR3 has 15 residues. The V end lost 0 bases, the J end lost 2 bases, and 11 bases lay between the germline ends. The CDR3, as DNA: TGTGCCAGCAGCTTAGGCCTGCGGACTACCTACGAGCAGTACTTC. Its protein product is CASSLGLRTTYEQYF. Full variable domain (remainder filled in from reference TRBV13 and TRBJ2-7): AAGVIQSPRHLIKEKRETATLKCYPIPRHDTVYWYQQGPGQDPQFLISFYEKMQSDKGSIPDRFSAQQFSDYHSELNMSSLELGDSALYFCASSLGLRTTYEQYFGPGTRLTVT.

About this clone itself: Other DNA sequences in this sample translate to the same CDR3. The chain joins TRBV9 to TRBJ2-3; TRBD2 aligns across 15 bases. This CDR3 has 16 residues. V shed 0 bases, J shed 4 bases, and the junction held 0 bases outside the gene matches. Germline CDR1 is SGDLS and CDR2 is YYNGEE. This chain's CDR3 is CASSVGTSGGADTQYF. CDR3 coding DNA: TGTGCCAGCAGCGTAGGGACTAGCGGGGGGGCAGATACGCAGTATTTT.

This chain uses TRBV11-2 with TRBJ2-1, with D uncertain. Germline V CDR1 and CDR2: SGHAT, FQNNGV. The V end lost 7 bases, the J end lost 8 bases, and 12 bases lay between the germline ends. The CDR3 consists of 12 residues. The CDR3 bases are TGTGCCAGCACTACGAGATTGGATGAGCAGTTCTTC. Translated: CASTTRLDEQFF. Looking up the rest from reference TRBV11-2 and TRBJ2-1 gives the full variable domain: EAGVAQSPRYKIIEKRQSVAFWCNPISGHATLYWYQQILGQGPKLLIQFQNNGVVDDSQLPKDRFSAERLKGVDSTLKIQPAKLEDSAVYLCASTTRLDEQFFGPGTRLTVL.

The V call is TRBV30, the J call TRBJ1-4, with 7 bases aligning to TRBD1. Trimming removed 0 bases from V and 8 bases from J; junction bases left unmatched: 9. The germline V gene encodes CDR1 GTSNPN and CDR2 SVGIG (reference sequence). There are 15 residues in the CDR3. CDR3 protein: CAWSVRGGVGEKLFF. In nucleotides, the CDR3 is TGTGCCTGGAGTGTACGAGGGGGCGTAGGAGAAAAACTGTTTTTT. Full variable domain (rest looked up from reference TRBV30 and TRBJ1-4): SQTIHQWPATLVQPVGSPLSLECTVEGTSNPNLYWYRQAAGRGLQLLFYSVGIGQISSEVPQNLSASRPQDRQFILSSKKLLLSDSGFYLCAWSVRGGVGEKLFFGSGTQLSVL.

This rearrangement joins TRBV19 to TRBJ2-5, with D possibly being TRBD2 (5 bases). Germline loops: CDR1 LNHDA, CDR2 SQIVND (reference sequence). This CDR3 is built from 18 residues. Trimming shortened V by 7 bases and J by 5 bases, and 29 bases separated the two germline ends. The CDR3 DNA sequence: TGTGCCAGTAAGGGCTCGCGTGGACCCCCAAGCTCGGGGGAGACCCAGTACTTC. The encoded protein is CASKGSRGPPSSGETQYF.

The gene calls are TRBV19 and TRBJ2-7, with TRBD2 identical over 8 bases. This CDR3 spans 15 amino acids. V lost 3 bases and J lost 3; bases outside the gene matches: 7. In germline, CDR1 is LNHDA, CDR2 SQIVND (reference sequence). Here the CDR3 DNA reads TGTGCCAGTAGTATTGCCGGGAGGGCCCTCTACGAGCAGTACTTC. It translates to CASSIAGRALYEQYF.

This rearrangement joins TRBV18 to TRBJ2-1; TRBD2 matches 13 bases. The CDR3 covers 15 residues. The germline V gene has CDR1 KGHSH and CDR2 LQKENI. V gave up 4 bases and J gave up 8 bases; unmatched junction bases: 5. The DNA of the CDR3 is TGTGCCAGCTCACATACTAGCGGGAGGGTCCATGAGCAGTTCTTC. It codes for CASSHTSGRVHEQFF.

V is TRBV6-5 and J is TRBJ1-3, with 7 bases that match TRBD1. The junction had 9 bases not matched to a gene; V was cut back by 8 bases and J by 8 bases. The germline CDR1 and CDR2 sequences are MNHEY and SVGAGI. The CDR3 covers 13 residues. DNA for the CDR3: TGTGCCAGCTTAAGGGGGCCGGGGGACACCATATATTTT. Protein sequence: CASLRGPGDTIYF.

The rearrangement links TRBV5-1 to TRBJ2-7, with TRBD2 matching 11 bases. V lost 1 base and J lost 0; bases outside the gene matches: 3. Germline V gene data show CDR1 as SGHRS and CDR2 as YFSETQ. This CDR3 contains 16 residues. The CDR3 loop is CASSLRLAGGSYEQYF. The CDR3, as DNA: TGCGCCAGCAGCTTGCGGCTAGCGGGGGGCTCCTACGAGCAGTACTTC.

The chain links TRBV7-9 to TRBJ2-1; 13 nucleotides match TRBD2. The CDR3 length is 15 residues. V lost 1 base, J lost 9 bases, and 3 bases stayed unmatched. Germline assignment: CDR1 SEHNR and CDR2 FQNEAQ (reference sequence). The CDR3 loop reads CASSLELAGGGEQFF. In DNA form, the CDR3 reads TGTGCCAGCAGCTTAGAACTAGCGGGAGGGGGTGAGCAGTTCTTC.

This sequence joins TRBV5-6 and TRBJ2-3, with D possibly matching TRBD2 (6 bases). V was clipped by 4 bases and J by 2 bases, with 14 bases between them. The length of the CDR3 is 15 residues. CDR1 and CDR2 (germline): SGHDT, YYEEEE. The CDR3 coding sequence is TGTGCCAGCAGCCTTGGGACTTCTTACACAGATACGCAGTATTTT. Translating it yields CASSLGTSYTDTQYF. The whole variable domain, filled in from reference TRBV5-6 and TRBJ2-3, reads DAGVTQSPTHLIKTRGQQVTLRCSPKSGHDTVSWYQQALGQGPQFIFQYYEEEERQRGNFPDRFSGHQFPNYSSELNVNALLLGDSALYLCASSLGTSYTDTQYFGPGTRLTVL.

This chain links TRBV6-4 with TRBJ1-4, with a tentative D call TRBD1 (6 bases). Trimming removed 4 bases at V and 5 bases at J, with 11 bases between. The CDR3 is made up of 14 amino acids. Germline V gene lookup returns CDR1 MRHNA and CDR2 SNTAGT. In DNA, the CDR3 is TGTGCCAGCAGTGCCCGGACAGCGAATGAAAAACTGTTTTTT. Encoded protein: CASSARTANEKLFF.